A selection of T cell receptor beta chains follows, all from one sample in a study of T cell repertoires in cytomegalovirus infection. TCRdb re-called the reads through MiXCR, storing one row per CDR3 protein. This sample has approximately 250,000 distinct CDR3 sequences, with 20% to 25% found just once. What was sequenced was CD8+ T cells from PBMCs. These receptors all come from a human donor in good health (CMV status not recorded). Some clones in this sample may be carry-over from other donors' samples. CDR3s include the opening cysteine and the closing phenylalanine or tryptophan. Fields, in order: D gene, clone size, J gene, V gene, CDR3 protein, CDR3 DNA. D genes are given only for firm matches. Only part of the rows carry a size: once, few, many, or a class if the clone is expanded.

NA,few,TRBJ1-5,TRBV6-1,CASSPDRRNQPQHF,TGTGCCAGCAGTCCCGACAGGAGAAATCAGCCCCAGCATTTT
TRBD1,NA,TRBJ1-6,TRBV28,CASSTPDRAAGSPLHF,TGTGCCAGCAGTACCCCAGACAGGGCCGCAGGATCACCCCTCCACTTT
NA,many,TRBJ1-2,TRBV7-6,CASSPVGGDYGYTF,TGTGCCAGCAGCCCCGTGGGAGGTGACTATGGCTACACCTTC
NA,many,TRBJ2-3,TRBV7-2,CASSRTWSTDTQYF,TGTGCCAGCAGTCGGACCTGGAGCACAGATACGCAGTATTTT
TRBD1,NA,TRBJ2-4,TRBV13,CASSLTSAETGIFESKNIQYF,TGTGCCAGCAGCTTAACTTCCGCCGAGACAGGGATCTTTGAATCCAAAAACATTCAGTACTTC
NA,many,TRBJ1-2,TRBV7-6,CASSPRTEANYGYTF,TGTGCCAGCAGCCCTCGGACCGAAGCTAACTATGGCTACACCTTC
TRBD2,few,TRBJ2-1,TRBV12-3/TRBV12-4,CASSFGGGTYYNEQFF,TGTGCCAGCAGTTTCGGCGGGGGGACCTACTACAATGAGCAGTTCTTC
NA,NA,TRBJ2-5,TRBV12-3/TRBV12-4,CASSSTAGQETQYF,TGTGCCAGCAGTTCTACTGCGGGCCAAGAGACCCAGTACTTC
TRBD1,few,TRBJ2-2,TRBV5-4,CASSLSIGQGHTGELFF,TGTGCCAGCAGCTTGTCGATTGGACAGGGACACACCGGGGAGCTGTTTTTT
TRBD1,NA,TRBJ2-1,TRBV24-1,CATSDYRDRLNAQFF,TGTGCCACCAGTGATTACCGGGACAGACTTAATGCGCAGTTCTTC
NA,few,TRBJ1-6,TRBV4-1,CASSPRDSYNSPLHF,TGCGCCAGCAGCCCCAGGGACTCCTATAATTCACCCCTCCACTTT
NA,NA,TRBJ2-3,TRBV28,CASTARWSTDTQYF,TGTGCCAGCACTGCGAGGTGGAGCACAGATACGCAGTATTTT
NA,many,TRBJ1-1,TRBV28,CASRPTVTNTEAFF,TGTGCCAGCAGGCCGACGGTGACGAACACTGAAGCTTTCTTT
TRBD1,few,TRBJ2-1,TRBV9,CASSHSTGTHYNEQFF,TGTGCCAGCAGCCACTCGACAGGGACGCATTACAATGAGCAGTTCTTC
TRBD2,NA,TRBJ2-1,TRBV12-5,CASGIGTSGGDEQFF,TGTGCTAGTGGAATCGGGACTAGCGGGGGAGATGAGCAGTTCTTC
TRBD1,many,TRBJ1-2,TRBV2,CASSEAGTGNYGYTF,TGTGCCAGCAGTGAAGCGGGGACAGGGAACTATGGCTACACCTTC
NA,few,TRBJ1-3,TRBV5-5,CASSFGLTGWGKTQTIYF,TGTGCCAGCAGCTTTGGATTGACGGGATGGGGGAAAACCCAAACCATATATTTT
TRBD2,many,TRBJ2-1,TRBV12-3/TRBV12-4,CASSFPLAGGVNEQFF,TGTGCCAGCAGTTTCCCTCTAGCGGGGGGAGTGAATGAGCAGTTCTTC
TRBD2,NA,TRBJ2-5,TRBV6-8,CANSPGTSGETQYF,TGTGCCAACAGTCCGGGGACTAGCGGTGAGACCCAGTACTTC
NA,NA,TRBJ1-2,TRBV5-4,CASRIRGGGYTF,TGTGCCAGCAGAATTCGCGGGGGAGGCTACACCTTC
NA,few,TRBJ2-1,TRBV6-5,CASSYDGGRNEQFF,TGTGCCAGCAGTTATGATGGGGGCCGCAATGAGCAGTTCTTC
TRBD1,many,TRBJ1-6,TRBV7-6,CASSSRDRENSPLHF,TGTGCCAGCAGCTCCCGGGACAGGGAGAATTCACCCCTCCACTTT
NA,few,TRBJ2-5,TRBV29-1,CSAFLVTHETQYF,TGCAGCGCGTTTTTGGTGACTCACGAGACCCAGTACTTC
TRBD1,NA,TRBJ2-7,TRBV6-6,CASIGQGSYEQYF,TGTGCCAGCATCGGACAGGGCTCCTACGAGCAGTACTTC
NA,NA,TRBJ2-1,TRBV29-1,CSVEGHTYNEQFF,TGCAGCGTTGAGGGTCACACCTACAATGAGCAGTTCTTC
NA,NA,TRBJ1-5,TRBV28,CASSTATQPQHF,TGTGCCAGCAGTACCGCCACTCAGCCCCAGCATTTT
NA,few,TRBJ1-1,TRBV6-5,CASSYRAGADTEAFF,TGTGCCAGCAGTTACCGAGCAGGGGCCGACACTGAAGCTTTCTTT
TRBD1,NA,TRBJ1-1,TRBV18,CASSFTGGTGTEAFF,TGTGCCAGCTCATTCACAGGGGGTACGGGCACTGAAGCTTTCTTT
NA,NA,TRBJ2-7,TRBV6-2/TRBV6-3,CASSYSGPVYEQYF,TGTGCCAGCAGTTACTCGGGCCCAGTGTACGAGCAGTACTTC
NA,NA,TRBJ1-1,TRBV28,CASSLSMLANTEAFF,TGTGCCAGCAGTTTGAGCATGTTAGCGAACACTGAAGCTTTCTTT
TRBD1,many,TRBJ1-4,TRBV7-8,CASSGWTGGNEKLFF,TGTGCCAGCAGCGGATGGACAGGGGGTAATGAAAAACTGTTTTTT
NA,NA,TRBJ1-1,TRBV29-1,CSVEPGWGTTEAFF,TGCAGCGTTGAACCAGGGTGGGGAACCACTGAAGCTTTCTTT
TRBD1,NA,TRBJ2-7,TRBV6-5,CASSYTETGDEPYEQYF,TGTGCCAGCAGTTACACCGAGACAGGGGATGAACCCTACGAGCAGTACTTC
TRBD1,NA,TRBJ2-6,TRBV7-9,CASSRGAGGYGDSGANVLTF,TGTGCCAGCAGCCGTGGGGCAGGGGGATATGGTGACTCTGGGGCCAACGTCCTGACTTTC
NA,many,TRBJ2-7,TRBV20-1,CSARPIQLYEQYF,TGCAGTGCTCGCCCGATACAGCTGTACGAGCAGTACTTC
NA,few,TRBJ2-1,TRBV12-3/TRBV12-4,CATRNQSLYNEQFF,TGTGCCACCCGGAATCAGTCGCTCTACAATGAGCAGTTCTTC
NA,NA,TRBJ1-5,TRBV28,CASSTGRINQPQHF,TGTGCCAGCAGTACCGGGAGAATTAATCAGCCCCAGCATTTT
TRBD1,many,TRBJ1-4,TRBV7-2,CASSLARTGGWGETTNEKLFF,TGTGCCAGCAGCTTAGCCCGGACAGGGGGTTGGGGAGAGACAACTAATGAAAAACTGTTTTTT
NA,NA,TRBJ2-1,TRBV20-1,CSAGWGSEQFF,TGCAGTGCGGGTTGGGGGAGTGAGCAGTTCTTC
TRBD1,few,TRBJ2-1,TRBV7-6,CASSLRDRDNEQFF,TGTGCCAGCAGCTTGAGGGACAGGGACAATGAGCAGTTCTTC
NA,many,TRBJ1-3,TRBV7-8,CASRAGNTIYF,TGTGCCAGCAGGGCTGGAAACACCATATATTTT
NA,few,TRBJ2-3,TRBV20-1,CSAPPLSGGTTDTQYF,TGCAGTGCCCCACCTCTGTCGGGGGGCACCACAGATACGCAGTATTTT
NA,few,TRBJ2-3,TRBV12-3/TRBV12-4,CASSPAVSTDTQYF,TGTGCCAGCAGTCCAGCGGTTAGCACAGATACGCAGTATTTT
TRBD2,NA,TRBJ2-1,TRBV4-1,CASSQRDGGASYNEQFF,TGCGCCAGCAGCCAGAGAGACGGGGGGGCCTCCTACAATGAGCAGTTCTTC
TRBD1,few,TRBJ1-2,TRBV7-9,CASSYQTGVGYTF,TGTGCCAGCAGCTACCAGACAGGGGTTGGCTACACCTTC
NA,NA,TRBJ1-2,TRBV29-1,CSVEVSTGPNYGYTF,TGCAGCGTTGAAGTTTCAACGGGGCCGAATTATGGCTACACCTTC
TRBD1,NA,TRBJ1-2,TRBV28,CASSSDRGILYTF,TGTGCCAGCAGTTCAGACAGGGGGATCTTATATACCTTC
NA,NA,TRBJ1-2,TRBV19,CASSTEMEGYGYTF,TGTGCCAGTAGTACCGAAATGGAGGGATATGGCTACACCTTC
TRBD2,many,TRBJ2-3,TRBV7-7,CASSLVAGADTQYF,TGTGCCAGCAGCTTAGTAGCGGGGGCAGATACGCAGTATTTT